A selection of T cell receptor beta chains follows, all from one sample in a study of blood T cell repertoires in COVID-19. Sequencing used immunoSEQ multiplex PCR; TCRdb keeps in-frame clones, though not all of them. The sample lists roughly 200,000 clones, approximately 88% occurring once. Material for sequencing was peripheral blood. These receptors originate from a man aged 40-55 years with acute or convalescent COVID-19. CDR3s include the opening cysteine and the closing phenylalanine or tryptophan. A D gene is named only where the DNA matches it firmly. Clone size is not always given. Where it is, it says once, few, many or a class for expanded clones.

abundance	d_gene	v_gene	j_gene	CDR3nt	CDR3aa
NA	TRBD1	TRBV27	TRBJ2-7	TGTGCCAGCAGTCGCGGACAGGGCTACGAGCAGTACTTC	CASSRGQGYEQYF
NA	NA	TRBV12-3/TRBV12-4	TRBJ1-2	TGTGCCAGCAGTTTGGGGCGCGGTGATGGCTACACCTTC	CASSLGRGDGYTF
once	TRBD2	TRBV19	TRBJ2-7	TGTGCCAGTAGTCCGCTAAGGGCCGGACTAGCGGACTACGAGCAGTACTTC	CASSPLRAGLADYEQYF
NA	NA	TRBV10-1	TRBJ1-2	TGCGCCAGCAGTCCTTCCACAGGGAGTCTGAACGGCTACACCTTC	CASSPSTGSLNGYTF
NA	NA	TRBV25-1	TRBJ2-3	TGTGCCAGCAGCGTAACAGGTATTGGAGATACGCAGTATTTT	CASSVTGIGDTQYF
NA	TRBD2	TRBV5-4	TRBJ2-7	TGTGCCAGCCGTAGCGGGAATTCCTACGAGCAGTACTTC	CASRSGNSYEQYF
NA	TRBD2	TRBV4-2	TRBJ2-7	TGTGCCAGCAGCCTAAGCCCCTCTCCTAGCGGATACTACGAGCAGTACTTC	CASSLSPSPSGYYEQYF
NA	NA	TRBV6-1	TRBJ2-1	TGTGCCAGCAGTGAAGGGCCCTACAATGAGCAGTTCTTC	CASSEGPYNEQFF
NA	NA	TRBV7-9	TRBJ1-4	TGTGCCAGCAGCTTAGTTCTGGCAGGACTGGCCGGAAAACTGTTTTTT	CASSLVLAGLAGKLFF
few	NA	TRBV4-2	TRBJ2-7	TGTGCCAGCAGCCTGCGCCTTCGGGAGATCTACGAGCAGTACTTC	CASSLRLREIYEQYF
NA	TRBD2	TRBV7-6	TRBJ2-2	TGTGCCAGCAGACGCGGGAGGACGAACACCGGGGAGCTGTTTTTT	CASRRGRTNTGELFF
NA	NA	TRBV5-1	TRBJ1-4	TGCGCCAGCAGCTTTTTGGGGGGAACTAATGAAAAACTGTTTTTT	CASSFLGGTNEKLFF
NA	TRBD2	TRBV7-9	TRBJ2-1	TGTGCCAGCACCTCAAGGGAGCCTAGCGGAGGGAATAAGCAGTTCTTC	CASTSREPSGGNKQFF
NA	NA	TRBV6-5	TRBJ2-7	TGTGCCAGCAGTTTCCTTGACGAGCAGTACTTC	CASSFLDEQYF
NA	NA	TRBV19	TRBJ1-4	TGTGCCAGTAGTCCCCAGACAGCCAGTGCAACTAATGAAAAACTGTTTTTT	CASSPQTASATNEKLFF
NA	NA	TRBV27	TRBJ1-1	TGTGCCAGCAGGCTAAAAGGGGCTGCTGAAGCTTTCTTT	CASRLKGAAEAFF
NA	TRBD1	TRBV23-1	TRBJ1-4	TGCGCCAGCAGTCAGCGGGACAGGGTTCGAAAACTGTTTTTT	CASSQRDRVRKLFF
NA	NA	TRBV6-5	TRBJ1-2	TGTGCCAGCAGTTACAACGACAAAGATGGCTACACCTTC	CASSYNDKDGYTF
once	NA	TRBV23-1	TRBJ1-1	TGCGCCAGCAGTCAATCTCGGACGGGGACTGAAGCTTTCTTT	CASSQSRTGTEAFF
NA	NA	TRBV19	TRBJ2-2	TGTGCCAGTGTCGGGGACACCGGGGAGCTGTTTTTT	CASVGDTGELFF
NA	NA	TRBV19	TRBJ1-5	TGTGCCAGTAGTCAACAGGATAGCAATCAGCCCCAGCATTTT	CASSQQDSNQPQHF
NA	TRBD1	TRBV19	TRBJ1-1	TGTGCCAGTAGTACGACAGGGGGATTCACTGAAGCTTTCTTT	CASSTTGGFTEAFF
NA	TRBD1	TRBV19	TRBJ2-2	TGTGCCAGTAGCGGGACAGAAGCGACCGGGGAGCTGTTTTTT	CASSGTEATGELFF
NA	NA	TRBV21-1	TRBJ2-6	TGTGCCAGCAGCAAAGCGCGGGGGAGGGAGACCCACCCCCCCTCTGGGGCCAACGTCCTGACTTTC	CASSKARGRETHPPSGANVLTF
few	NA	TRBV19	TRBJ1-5	TGTGCCAGTAGTATAGGACAGAATCAGCCCCAGCATTTT	CASSIGQNQPQHF
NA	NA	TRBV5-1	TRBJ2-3	TGCGCCAGCAGCATAACCGGGACTCTTAACCAAGATACGCAGTATTTT	CASSITGTLNQDTQYF
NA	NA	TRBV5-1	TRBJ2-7	TGCGCCAGCAGGAGAAGAGCGCTCTCCTACGAGCAGTACTTC	CASRRRALSYEQYF
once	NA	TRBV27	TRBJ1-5	TGTGCCAGCCGGGGGACGGGTAGCAATCAGCCCCAGCATTTT	CASRGTGSNQPQHF
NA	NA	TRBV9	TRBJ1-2	TGTGCCAGCAGCGTAGCCGCGTCTATCTATGGCTACACCTTC	CASSVAASIYGYTF
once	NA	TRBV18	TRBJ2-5	TGTGCCAGCTCACCAAATAGCGCCCAAGAGACCCAGTACTTC	CASSPNSAQETQYF
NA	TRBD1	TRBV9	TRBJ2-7	TGTGCCAGCAGCCCGGGACAGGAGCCCTACGAGCAGTACTTC	CASSPGQEPYEQYF
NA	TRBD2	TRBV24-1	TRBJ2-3	TGTGCCACCAGTGAATCGATAGCGGGAGTGGGAGATACGCAGTATTTT	CATSESIAGVGDTQYF
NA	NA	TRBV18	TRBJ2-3	TGTGCCAGCTCACCACCGTTTCCGGGACAACCTGTCCATTTT	CASSPPFPGQPVHF
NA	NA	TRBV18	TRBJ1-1	TGTGCCAGCTCACCCCGCGCAGGGTCTGAAGCTTTCTTT	CASSPRAGSEAFF
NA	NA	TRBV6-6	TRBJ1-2	TGTGCCAGCAGTACCCGGACAGCGAACTATGGCTACACCTTC	CASSTRTANYGYTF
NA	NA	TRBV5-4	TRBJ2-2	TGTGCCAGCAGCCCGAGGGTGAACACCGGGGAGCTGTTTTTT	CASSPRVNTGELFF
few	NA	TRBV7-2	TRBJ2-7	TGTGCCAGCAGCTTAGAGTGGAGGCGCGAGCAGTACTTC	CASSLEWRREQYF
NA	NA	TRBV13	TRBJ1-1	TGTGCCAGCAGCCCGCGCACAGTGAACACTGAAGCTTTCTTT	CASSPRTVNTEAFF
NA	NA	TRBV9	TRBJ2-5	TGTGCCAGCAGCCAACACGGGGAACAAGAGACCCAGTACTTC	CASSQHGEQETQYF
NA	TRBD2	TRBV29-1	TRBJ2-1	TGCAGCGTTGAAGGGACTAGCGGGAGTAATGAGCAGTTCTTC	CSVEGTSGSNEQFF
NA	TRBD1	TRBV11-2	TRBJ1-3	TGTGCCAGCAGCTCGGGACAGGGGGGAAACACCATATATTTT	CASSSGQGGNTIYF
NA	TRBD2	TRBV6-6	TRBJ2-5	TGTGCCAGCAGTTACAGGGGAGCGGGAGGGGCAGAGACCCAGTACTTC	CASSYRGAGGAETQYF
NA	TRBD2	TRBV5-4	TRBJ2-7	TGTGCCAGCAGCGGGACTAGCGGAATACTCTCTGCGCAGTACTTC	CASSGTSGILSAQYF
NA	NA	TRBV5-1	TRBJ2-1	TGCGCCAGCAGCTCGCTAGCGACCTCCTACAATGAGCAGTTCTTC	CASSSLATSYNEQFF
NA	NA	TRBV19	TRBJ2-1	TGTGCCAGTAGTAGACGCGGTAATATCAATGAGCAGTTCTTC	CASSRRGNINEQFF
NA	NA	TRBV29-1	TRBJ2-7	TGCAGCGTTGAAGATCTCTCTAGTTCCTACGAGCAGTACTTC	CSVEDLSSSYEQYF
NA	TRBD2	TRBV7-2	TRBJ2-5	TGTGCCAGCAGCCTATCCGGGACTAGCAGGGTAGAGACCCAGTACTTC	CASSLSGTSRVETQYF
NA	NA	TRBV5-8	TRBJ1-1	TGTGCCAGCAGCCTGGAACATGGGAGCACTGAAGCTTTCTTT	CASSLEHGSTEAFF
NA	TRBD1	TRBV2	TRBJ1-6	TGTGCCAGCAGTTCTCTTAGGACAGGGAGTAATTCACCCCTCCACTTT	CASSSLRTGSNSPLHF
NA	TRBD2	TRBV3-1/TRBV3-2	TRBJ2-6	TGTGCCAGCAGTCCTGGGGGGGGCAACGTCCTGACTTTC	CASSPGGGNVLTF
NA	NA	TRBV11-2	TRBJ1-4	TGTGCCAGCAGCTTAGGAGGGTTCTTTAATGAAAAACTGTTTTTT	CASSLGGFFNEKLFF
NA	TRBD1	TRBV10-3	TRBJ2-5	TGTGCCATCAGGGACAGGGACTCGTACCAAGAGACCCAGTACTTC	CAIRDRDSYQETQYF
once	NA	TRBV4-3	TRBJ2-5	TGCGCCAGCAGCCAAGATACTTTGGCAGGGCGAGAGACCCAGTACTTC	CASSQDTLAGRETQYF
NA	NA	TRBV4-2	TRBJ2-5	TGTGCCAGCAGCCAAGTCCTCCGGGACACCGAGCAGATTAGCCAGTACTTC	CASSQVLRDTEQISQYF
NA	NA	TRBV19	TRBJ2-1	TGTGCCAGTAGTATGGAACAGGGGAGGCATGAGCAGTTCTTC	CASSMEQGRHEQFF
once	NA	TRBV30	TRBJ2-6	TGTGCCTGGAGTGTTCACTACCTGAGCTCTGGGGCCAACGTCCTGACTTTC	CAWSVHYLSSGANVLTF
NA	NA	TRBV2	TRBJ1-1	TGTGCCAGCAGCGAGTTAGGACAGCGGCACACTGAAGCTTTCTTT	CASSELGQRHTEAFF
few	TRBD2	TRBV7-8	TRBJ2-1	TGTGCCAGCAGCCAGAGGACTAGCAGGTACAATGAGCAGTTCTTC	CASSQRTSRYNEQFF